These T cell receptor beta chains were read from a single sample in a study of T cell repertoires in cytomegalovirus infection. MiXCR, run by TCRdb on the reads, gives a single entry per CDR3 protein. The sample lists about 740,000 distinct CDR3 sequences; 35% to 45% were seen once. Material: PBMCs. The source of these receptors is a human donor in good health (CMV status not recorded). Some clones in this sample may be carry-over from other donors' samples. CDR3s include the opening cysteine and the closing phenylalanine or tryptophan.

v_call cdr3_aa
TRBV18 CASSPAGALYGYTF
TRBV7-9 CASSPTGDGEQFF
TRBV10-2 CASRMTDVNQSQHF
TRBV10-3 CAISDREDYGYTF
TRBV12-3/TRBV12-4 CASSLGRRALGYGYTF
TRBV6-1 CASSVLAGGTYEQYF
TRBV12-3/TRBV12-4 CASSLDRDNQPQHF
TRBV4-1 CASSPGRAKTDTQYF
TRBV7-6 CASSVTGATEAFF
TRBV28 CASSLSRYNQPQHF
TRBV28 CASRSPFGETQYF
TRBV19 CAISIRRTGAEAFF
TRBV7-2 CASSLAGRRGTDTQYF
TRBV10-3 CAISSGTGRFGANVLTF
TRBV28 CASSHGQSNPYNYGYTF
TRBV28 CASRLSSGREQFF
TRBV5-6 CASSYRLGYGNQPQHF
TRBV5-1 CASSLRGGLAASTDTQYF
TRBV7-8 CASSLGVLYGYTF
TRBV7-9 CASSFSGGFYNEQFF
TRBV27 CASSLLGQGVNTEAFF
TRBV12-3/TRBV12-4 CASSPGQLVYGYTF
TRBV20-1 CSAREPSSGHTDTQYF
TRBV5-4 CASSSGPTGAEMRQYF
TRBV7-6 CASSPIRDRGANEQFF